One and the same sample provided the 8 T cell receptor beta chains below, sequenced in a study of cytomegalovirus exposure and HLA in healthy donors. The primer mix had 60 Vbeta and 13 Jbeta primers. Sequencing was performed with immunoSEQ multiplex PCR; in TCRdb, only in-frame clones are kept and a portion is missing. The sample has about 170,000 clones; over 80% are singletons. Material: PBMCs. All receptors derive from a boy between 2 and 15 years old in good health and CMV-seronegative.

The chain recombines TRBV29-1 with TRBJ1-2, with 9 nucleotides matching TRBD1. The CDR3 extends over 17 amino acids. The V and J ends lost 4 bases and 4 bases, in that order; junction bases with no gene match: 16. CDR1 is SQVTM and CDR2 is ANQGSEA in the germline V gene. The CDR3 DNA sequence: TGCAGCGTTGCCGTCGGGACAGGGATCTGTAGCTGCTATGGCTACACCTTC. Amino acids: CSVAVGTGICSCYGYTF.

J is TRBJ1-4 and V is TRBV15; D is perhaps TRBD1 (5 bases). Germline CDR1 reads LNHNV; CDR2 reads YYDKDF (reference sequence). The CDR3 sequence is 15 residues long. Trimming removed 0 bases from V and 4 bases from J, with 9 bases in between. The CDR3 nucleotides are TGTGCCACCAGCAGAGACAGGGCGGTTAATGAAAAACTGTTTTTT. Translating it yields CATSRDRAVNEKLFF.

The rearrangement links TRBV7-3 to TRBJ1-2; 9 nucleotides match TRBD1. J lost 4 bases, V lost 5 bases, and 5 bases had no gene match. The germline V gene encodes CDR1 SGHTA and CDR2 FQGTGA. The CDR3 loop spans 14 amino acids. CDR3 residues: CASSPGQGGYGYTF. The DNA for the CDR3 is TGTGCCAGCAGCCCGGGACAGGGAGGCTATGGCTACACCTTC.

The chain carries TRBV6-5 and TRBJ2-2, with D perhaps matching TRBD1 (5 bases). The CDR3 runs to 12 residues. CDR1 is MNHEY and CDR2 is SVGAGI in the germline V gene. Trimming took off 4 bases at V and 7 bases at J, with 7 bases between the two ends. CDR3 nucleotides: TGTGCCAGCAGTTTGGACAACGGGGAGCTGTTTTTT. Its protein product is CASSLDNGELFF.

V gene TRBV7-2 combines with J gene TRBJ2-7; 9 bases match TRBD2. Trimming cost V 1 base and J 12 bases; bases outside gene matches: 13. Germline values: CDR1 SGHTA, CDR2 FQGNSA. The CDR3 consists of 15 residues. Here the CDR3 DNA reads TGTGCCAGCAGCTTAGGTTCCGGCGGGGGGGGTTCTCCGTACTTC. This gives the protein CASSLGSGGGGSPYF.

The chain combines TRBV7-9 with TRBJ1-2; D not resolved. Trimming took 1 base from V and 3 from J, leaving 12 bases between them. This CDR3 is built from 15 residues. The germline gives CDR1 SEHNR, CDR2 FQNEAQ (reference sequence). The CDR3 spells CASSLDRRHDYGYTF. The CDR3 DNA reads as TGTGCCAGCAGCTTAGATCGGCGGCACGACTATGGCTACACCTTC.

The rearrangement uses TRBV27 and TRBJ1-2; D not certain. CDR1 and CDR2 from the germline V gene are MNHEY and SMNVEV (reference sequence). V was shortened by 2 bases and J by 3 bases, with 7 bases between the two germline ends. CDR3 length: 13 amino acids. The CDR3 DNA follows: TGTGCCAGCAGTTTACGCGGGGACTATGGCTACACCTTC. It specifies CASSLRGDYGYTF.

V and J are TRBV2 and TRBJ1-3; D is uncertain. The CDR3 totals 14 residues. Trimming removed 7 bases from V and 0 bases from J, with 10 bases in between. Germline V gene sequence: CDR1 SNHLY, CDR2 FYNNEI. CDR3 bases: TGTGCCAGCACCCTAGCAAGCTCTGGAAACACCATATATTTT. It is translated as CASTLASSGNTIYF.